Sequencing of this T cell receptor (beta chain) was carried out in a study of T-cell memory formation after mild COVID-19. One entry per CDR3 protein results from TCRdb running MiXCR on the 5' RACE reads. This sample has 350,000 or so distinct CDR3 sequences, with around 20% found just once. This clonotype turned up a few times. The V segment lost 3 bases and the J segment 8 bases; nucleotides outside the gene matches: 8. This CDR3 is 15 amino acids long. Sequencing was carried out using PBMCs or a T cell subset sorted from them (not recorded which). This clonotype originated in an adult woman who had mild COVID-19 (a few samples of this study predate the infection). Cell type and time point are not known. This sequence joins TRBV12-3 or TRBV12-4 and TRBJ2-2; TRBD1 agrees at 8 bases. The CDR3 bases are TGTGCCAGCAGTTTTGGCAGGGGGCCAGGAGGGGAGCTGTTTTTT. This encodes CASSFGRGPGGELFF.